The 10 T cell receptor beta chains in this list originate from one sample, sequenced in a study of T cells in women clearing cervical HPV infection. Clones were sequenced by immunoSEQ multiplex PCR, and TCRdb holds only the in-frame ones, with some missing. The repertoire table contains tens of thousands of clones. Material for sequencing was blood buffy coat. These TCRs come from a woman aged 18 to 75 with a cervical HPV16 infection that either progressed to CIN3+ or cleared (not recorded which).

Concerning this clone: The CDR3 extends 3 residues past the end of the read, so its final part is completed from the germline J gene. V and J are TRBV19 and TRBJ2-1; 8 nucleotides agree with TRBD1. The V gene's germline CDR1 is LNHDA and CDR2 SQIVND (reference sequence). Losses at the gene ends were 10 bases for V and 7 bases for J; bases not matched to a gene: 6. This CDR3 spans 12 amino acids. The CDR3 here is CATRTGSNEQFF. CDR3 bases read: TGTGCCACTAGGACAGGGTCAAATGAG. The entire variable domain, with the rest obtained from reference TRBV19 and TRBJ2-1, is as follows: DGGITQSPKYLFRKEGQNVTLSCEQNLNHDAMYWYRQDPGQGLRLIYYSQIVNDFQKGDIAEGYSVSREKKESFPLTVTSAQKNPTAFYLCATRTGSNEQFFGPGTRLTVL.

With regard to this clone: The sequenced fragment ends 3 residues before the CDR3 boundary, so the rest is inferred from the germline J gene. The rearrangement uses TRBV7-9 and TRBJ1-2; 7 nucleotides align to TRBD1. This CDR3 has 13 residues. With V trimmed by 5 bases and J by 5 bases, 5 bases remained unmatched. Germline CDR1 SEHNR, CDR2 FQNEAQ (reference sequence). CDR3 region: CASSSGQVYGYTF. The CDR3 bases that were read are TGTGCCAGCAGCAGTGGACAGGTTTATGGC.

With regard to this clone: The read ends 3 residues early relative to the CDR3; the germline J gene fills the gap. The chain uses TRBV20-1 and TRBJ2-5; perhaps TRBD1 as D (6 bases). The CDR3 has 12 residues. V was pared by 6 bases and J by 4 bases, with 12 bases between. Per germline, CDR1 DFQATT and CDR2 SNEGSKA (reference sequence). The CDR3 reads CSAGGRGETQYF. The part of the CDR3 DNA that was read is TGCAGTGCAGGGGGTCGGGGAGAGACC.

Turning to this clone: The observed sequence ends 3 residues before the CDR3 terminus, with the missing tail filled in from the germline J gene. This chain uses TRBV7-9 with TRBJ1-1; no firm D call. V lost 5 bases, J lost 5 bases, and 15 bases lay in between. The CDR3 contains 14 residues. Germline V gives CDR1 SEHNR, CDR2 FQNEAQ (reference sequence). CDR3 sequence: CASSRLGPGTEAFF. CDR3 DNA (partial): TGTGCCAGCAGCCGGCTAGGTCCCGGGACTGAA.

As for this clone: The read comes to an end 3 residues before the CDR3 does, leaving the germline J gene to fill in the end. The chain uses TRBV20-1 and TRBJ2-5, with D unclear. CDR3 size: 12 residues. V was trimmed by 3 bases and J by 2 bases, leaving 7 bases between them. CDR1 is DFQATT and CDR2 is SNEGSKA in the germline V gene (reference sequence). The CDR3 bases that were read are TGCAGTGCTAGCAAGGTGCAAGAGACC. Protein sequence: CSASKVQET. The CDR3 in its entirety is CSASKVQETQYF.

About this clone itself: The read comes to an end 3 residues before the CDR3 does, leaving the germline J gene to fill in the end. The J gene is TRBJ2-3, the V gene TRBV20-1, with a possible D match to TRBD1 (6 bases). Trimming removed 0 bases from V and 0 bases from J, with 7 bases in between. CDR1 and CDR2 (germline): DFQATT, SNEGSKA (reference sequence). CDR3 length: 14 residues. CDR3: CSARDGQSTDTQYF. CDR3 bases read: TGCAGTGCTAGAGATGGACAGAGCACAGATACG.

In the case of this clone: The read ends 3 residues shy of where the CDR3 ends; the end is completed using the germline J gene. The chain carries TRBV19 and TRBJ1-1; D call uncertain. V was trimmed by 3 bases and J by 7 bases, leaving 15 bases between them. Germline assignment: CDR1 LNHDA and CDR2 SQIVND (reference sequence). CDR3 length equals 14 residues. CDR3: CASSIDRVRSEAFF. The part of the CDR3 DNA that was read is TGTGCCAGTAGTATTGATAGGGTTCGGAGTGAA. The full variable domain, in which reference TRBV19 and TRBJ1-1 provide the parts outside the CDR3, is DGGITQSPKYLFRKEGQNVTLSCEQNLNHDAMYWYRQDPGQGLRLIYYSQIVNDFQKGDIAEGYSVSREKKESFPLTVTSAQKNPTAFYLCASSIDRVRSEAFFGQGTRLTVV.

On this clone itself: Germline is not matched at one junction end, which may reflect a read error. The read ends 3 residues early relative to the CDR3; the germline J gene fills the gap. This chain uses TRBV7-7 with TRBJ2-5, with 7 bases matching TRBD1. The V gene's germline CDR1 is SSHAT and CDR2 FNYEAQ (reference sequence). CDR3 size: 15 residues. CDR3 residues: CASSLVAGGQETQYF. The sequenced CDR3 bases are TGTGCTAGCAGCTTAGTGGCAGGGGGACAAGAGACC.

On this clone itself: An end of the junction differs from the germline gene, which may be a read error. Read coverage stops 3 residues before the CDR3 terminus; the germline J gene supplies the remainder. The J gene is TRBJ2-2, the V gene TRBV19, with a tentative D call TRBD1 (6 bases). CDR1 is LNHDA, CDR2 SQIVND, per germline (reference sequence). The CDR3 totals 14 residues. The part of the CDR3 DNA that was read is TGTGCCAGTAGTTTAGAAAACAGGGTCGGGGAG. Translated, it gives CASSLENRVGE. The full CDR3 sequence reads CASSLENRVGELFF.

Note on this clone: The CDR3 extends 3 residues past the end of the read, so its final part is completed from the germline J gene. The chain has TRBV7-3 and TRBJ2-2, with D possibly TRBD1 on 5 matching bases. The germline CDR1 and CDR2 sequences are SGHTA and FQGTGA. Trimming shortened V by 3 bases and J by 8 bases, and 7 bases separated the two germline ends. This CDR3 contains 12 residues. This CDR3 reads CASSFYRGELFF. Partial CDR3 DNA: TGTGCCAGCAGCTTTTACAGGGGGGAG. Full variable domain (outside the CDR3, taken from reference TRBV7-3 and TRBJ2-2): GAGVSQTPSNKVTEKGKYVELRCDPISGHTALYWYRQSLGQGPEFLIYFQGTGAADDSGLPNDRFFAVRPEGSVSTLKIQRTERGDSAVYLCASSFYRGELFFGEGSRLTVL.